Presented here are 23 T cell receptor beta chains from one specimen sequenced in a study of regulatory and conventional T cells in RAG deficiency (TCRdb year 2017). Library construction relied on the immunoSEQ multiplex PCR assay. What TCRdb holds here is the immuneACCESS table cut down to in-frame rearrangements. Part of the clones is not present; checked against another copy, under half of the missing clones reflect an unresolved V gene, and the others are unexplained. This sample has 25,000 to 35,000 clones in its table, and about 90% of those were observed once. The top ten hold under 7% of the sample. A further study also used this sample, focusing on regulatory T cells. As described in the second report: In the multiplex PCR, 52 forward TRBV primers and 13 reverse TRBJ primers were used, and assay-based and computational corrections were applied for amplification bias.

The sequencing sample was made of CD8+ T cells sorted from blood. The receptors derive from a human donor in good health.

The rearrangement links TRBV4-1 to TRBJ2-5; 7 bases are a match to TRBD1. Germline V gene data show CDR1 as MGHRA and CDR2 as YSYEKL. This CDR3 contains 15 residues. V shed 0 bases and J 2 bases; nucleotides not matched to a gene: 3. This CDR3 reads CASSQDTGEQETQYF. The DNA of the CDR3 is TGCGCCAGCAGCCAAGATACAGGGGAGCAAGAGACCCAGTACTTC.

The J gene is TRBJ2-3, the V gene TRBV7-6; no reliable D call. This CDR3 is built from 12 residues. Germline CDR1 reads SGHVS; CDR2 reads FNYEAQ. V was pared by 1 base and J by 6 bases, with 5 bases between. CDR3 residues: CASSLGWDTQYF. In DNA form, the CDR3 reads TGTGCCAGCAGCTTAGGTTGGGATACGCAGTATTTT.

Here the CDR3 DNA reads TGTGCCAGCAGTGAAAGGGGAGCGCTGGGGCCCCAGCATTTT. It encodes CASSERGALGPQHF. This chain links TRBV6-1 with TRBJ1-5; D perhaps matches TRBD1 (5 bases). This CDR3 comprises 14 residues. Germline CDR1 is MNHNS and CDR2 is SASEGT. Trimming pared 2 bases from V and 9 bases from J, leaving 14 bases between.

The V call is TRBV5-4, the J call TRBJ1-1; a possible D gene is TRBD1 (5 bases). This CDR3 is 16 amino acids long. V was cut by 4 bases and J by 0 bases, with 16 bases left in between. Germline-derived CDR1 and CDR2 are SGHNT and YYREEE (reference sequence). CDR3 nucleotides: TGTGCCAGCAGCCGGGAGGCAGGGTCAATGAACACTGAAGCTTTCTTT. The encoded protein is CASSREAGSMNTEAFF. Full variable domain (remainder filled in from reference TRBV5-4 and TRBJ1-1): ETGVTQSPTHLIKTRGQQVTLRCSSQSGHNTVSWYQQALGQGPQFIFQYYREEENGRGNFPPRFSGLQFPNYSSELNVNALELDDSALYLCASSREAGSMNTEAFFGQGTRLTVV.

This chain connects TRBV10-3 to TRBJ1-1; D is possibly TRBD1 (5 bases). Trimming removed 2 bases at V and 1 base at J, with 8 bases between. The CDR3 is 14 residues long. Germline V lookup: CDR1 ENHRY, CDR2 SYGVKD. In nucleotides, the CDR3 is TGTGCCATCAGTGAGGCCGGGGGGAACACTGAAGCTTTCTTT. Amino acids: CAISEAGGNTEAFF.

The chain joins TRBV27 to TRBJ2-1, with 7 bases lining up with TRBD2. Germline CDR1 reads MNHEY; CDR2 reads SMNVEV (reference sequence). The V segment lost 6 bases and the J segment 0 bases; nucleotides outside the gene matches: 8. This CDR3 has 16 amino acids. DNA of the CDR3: TGTGCCAGCAGCAAGACTAGCTTCAACTCCTACAATGAGCAGTTCTTC. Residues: CASSKTSFNSYNEQFF.

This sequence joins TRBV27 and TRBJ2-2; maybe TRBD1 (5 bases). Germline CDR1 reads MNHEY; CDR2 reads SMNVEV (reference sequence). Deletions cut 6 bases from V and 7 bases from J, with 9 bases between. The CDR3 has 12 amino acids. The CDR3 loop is CASRYRGGELFF. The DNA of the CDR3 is TGTGCCAGCAGATATAGGGGCGGGGAGCTGTTTTTT.

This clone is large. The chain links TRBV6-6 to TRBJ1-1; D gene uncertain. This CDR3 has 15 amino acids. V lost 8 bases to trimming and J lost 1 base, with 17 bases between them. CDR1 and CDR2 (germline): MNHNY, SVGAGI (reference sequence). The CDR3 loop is CASSTAGESNTEAFF. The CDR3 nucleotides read TGTGCCAGCTCCACCGCCGGGGAGTCGAACACTGAAGCTTTCTTT.

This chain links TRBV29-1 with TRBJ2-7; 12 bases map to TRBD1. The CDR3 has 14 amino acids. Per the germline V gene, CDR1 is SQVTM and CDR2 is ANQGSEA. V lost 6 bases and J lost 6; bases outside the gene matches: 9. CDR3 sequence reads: CSVVGGTGGPEQYF. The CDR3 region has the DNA TGCAGCGTGGTGGGCGGGACAGGGGGCCCCGAGCAGTACTTC.

As DNA, the CDR3 is TGTGCCAGCAGTTCGTTCAATATGAACACTGAAGCTTTCTTT. Translating gives CASSSFNMNTEAFF. This chain connects TRBV27 to TRBJ1-1; D call uncertain. The V end lost 4 bases, the J end lost 0 bases, and 9 bases lay between the germline ends. CDR3 length: 14 residues. The germline gives CDR1 MNHEY, CDR2 SMNVEV (reference sequence).

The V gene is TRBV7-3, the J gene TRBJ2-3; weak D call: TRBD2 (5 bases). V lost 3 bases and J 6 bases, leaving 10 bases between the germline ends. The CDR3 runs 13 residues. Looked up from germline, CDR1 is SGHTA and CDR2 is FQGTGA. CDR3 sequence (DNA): TGTGCCAGCAGCTTTGACTGGGAGGATACGCAGTATTTT. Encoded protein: CASSFDWEDTQYF.

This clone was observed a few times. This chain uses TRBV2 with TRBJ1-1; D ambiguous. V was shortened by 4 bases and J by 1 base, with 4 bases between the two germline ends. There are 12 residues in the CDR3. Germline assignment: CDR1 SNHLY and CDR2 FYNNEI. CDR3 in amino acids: CASSAGNTEAFF. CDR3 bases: TGTGCCAGCAGTGCAGGGAACACTGAAGCTTTCTTT.

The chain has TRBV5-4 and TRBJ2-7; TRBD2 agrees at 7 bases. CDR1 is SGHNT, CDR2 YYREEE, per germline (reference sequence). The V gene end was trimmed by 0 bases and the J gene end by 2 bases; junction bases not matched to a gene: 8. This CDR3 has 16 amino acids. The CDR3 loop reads CASSLAVGGSPYEQYF. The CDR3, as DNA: TGTGCCAGCAGCTTGGCCGTGGGGGGGTCCCCCTACGAGCAGTACTTC. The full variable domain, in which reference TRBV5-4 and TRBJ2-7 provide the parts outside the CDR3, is ETGVTQSPTHLIKTRGQQVTLRCSSQSGHNTVSWYQQALGQGPQFIFQYYREEENGRGNFPPRFSGLQFPNYSSELNVNALELDDSALYLCASSLAVGGSPYEQYFGPGTRLTVT.

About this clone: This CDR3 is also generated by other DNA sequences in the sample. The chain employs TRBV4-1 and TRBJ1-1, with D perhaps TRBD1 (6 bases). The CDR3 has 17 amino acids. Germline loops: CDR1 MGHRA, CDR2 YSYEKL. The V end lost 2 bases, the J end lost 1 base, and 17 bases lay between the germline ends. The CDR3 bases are TGCGCCAGCAGCCAATGGGAGCAGGGGCTCCAGAACACTGAAGCTTTCTTT. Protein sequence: CASSQWEQGLQNTEAFF.

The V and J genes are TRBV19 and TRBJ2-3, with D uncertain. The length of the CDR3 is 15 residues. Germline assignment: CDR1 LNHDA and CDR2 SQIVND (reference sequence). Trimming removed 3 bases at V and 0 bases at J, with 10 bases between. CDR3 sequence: CASSMLDSSTDTQYF. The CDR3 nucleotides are TGTGCCAGTAGTATGCTAGACTCTAGCACAGATACGCAGTATTTT.

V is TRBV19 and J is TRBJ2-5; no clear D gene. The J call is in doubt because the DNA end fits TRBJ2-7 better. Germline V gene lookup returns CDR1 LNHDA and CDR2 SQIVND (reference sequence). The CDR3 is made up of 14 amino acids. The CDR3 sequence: CASSMGLNSYEQYF. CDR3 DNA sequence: TGTGCCAGTAGTATGGGCCTAAACTCCTACGAGCAGTACTTC.

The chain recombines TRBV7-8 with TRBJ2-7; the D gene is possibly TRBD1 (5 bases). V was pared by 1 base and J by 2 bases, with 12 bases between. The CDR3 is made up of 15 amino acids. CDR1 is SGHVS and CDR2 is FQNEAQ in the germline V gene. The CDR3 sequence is CASSLERQNTYEQYF. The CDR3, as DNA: TGTGCCAGCAGCTTAGAAAGACAGAACACCTACGAGCAGTACTTC.

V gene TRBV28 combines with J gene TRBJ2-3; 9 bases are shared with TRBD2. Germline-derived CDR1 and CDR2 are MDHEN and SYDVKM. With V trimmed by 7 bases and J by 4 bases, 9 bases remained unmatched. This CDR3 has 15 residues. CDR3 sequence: CASTPIGTSPDTQYF. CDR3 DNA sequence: TGTGCCAGCACCCCAATAGGGACTAGCCCAGATACGCAGTATTTT.

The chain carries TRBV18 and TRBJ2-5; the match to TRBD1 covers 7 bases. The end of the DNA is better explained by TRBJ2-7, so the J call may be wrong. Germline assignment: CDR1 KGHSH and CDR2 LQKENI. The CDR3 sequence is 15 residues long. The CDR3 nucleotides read TGTGCCAGCTCCAACGGACGGGACAGCGCCTACGAGCAGTACTTC. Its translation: CASSNGRDSAYEQYF.

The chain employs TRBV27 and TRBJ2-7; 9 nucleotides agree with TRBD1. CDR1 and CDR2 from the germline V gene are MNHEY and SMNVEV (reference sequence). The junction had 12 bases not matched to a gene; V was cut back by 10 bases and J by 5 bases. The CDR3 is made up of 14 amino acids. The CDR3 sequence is CATAGTGSMDEQYF. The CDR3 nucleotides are TGTGCCACTGCAGGGACAGGGAGTATGGACGAGCAGTACTTC.

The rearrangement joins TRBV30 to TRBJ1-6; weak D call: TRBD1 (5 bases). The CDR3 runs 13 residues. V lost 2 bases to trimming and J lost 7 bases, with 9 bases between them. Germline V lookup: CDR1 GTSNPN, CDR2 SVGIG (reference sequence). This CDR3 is CAWSPGPNSPLHF. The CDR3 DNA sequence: TGTGCCTGGAGTCCGGGGCCGAATTCACCCCTCCACTTT.

The CDR3 loop is CASSPSPDGRGWAQYF. The CDR3 region has the DNA TGTGCCAGTAGTCCCTCACCGGACGGACGAGGTTGGGCGCAGTATTTT. The rearrangement links TRBV19 to TRBJ2-3; no reliable D call. Germline loops: CDR1 LNHDA, CDR2 SQIVND (reference sequence). This CDR3 contains 16 residues. Trimming cost V 5 bases and J 10 bases, with 25 bases left between them.

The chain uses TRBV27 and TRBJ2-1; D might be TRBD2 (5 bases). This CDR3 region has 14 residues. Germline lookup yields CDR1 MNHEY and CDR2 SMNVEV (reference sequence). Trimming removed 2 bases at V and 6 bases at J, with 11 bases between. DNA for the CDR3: TGTGCCAGCAGTTTACGGTCCGGGATCAATGAGCAGTTCTTC. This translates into CASSLRSGINEQFF.